This TCR beta chain was documented in a study of T cell changes during pregnancy in multiple sclerosis (dated by TCRdb to about 2019). For the study in its entirety: In women with multiple sclerosis, the researchers looked at how the T cell repertoire shifted as pregnancy progressed.

The method was the immunoSEQ multiplex PCR assay. TCRdb's version of the immuneACCESS table is confined to in-frame rearrangements and falls short of the full clone set. An unresolved V gene accounts for under half of the shortfall where checked; the remainder is of unknown origin. The sample table shows under 75,000 clones, and more than 85% are seen once. The ten most abundant clones make up approximately 2.5% of the sample. In regard to this clone: Its antigen remains unidentified. The input lacks base qualities; no much larger clone sits a single base away.

Here the sequenced sample was peripheral blood, taken in the first trimester of pregnancy. This receptor was taken from a female donor with multiple sclerosis, enrolled in a pregnancy study.

The DNA sequence is given as TGTGCCAGCAGCTTAGAGGGGAAAAGAGAGACCCAGTACTTC. It is translated as CASSLEGKRETQYF. The chain was built from TRBV7-8 and TRBJ2-5, with TRBD1 tentatively as D gene (5 bases match). The CDR3 starts with the cysteine, ends with the phenylalanine, and has 14 residues. The sequence is cut down to CDR3 DNA, 42 bases in frame from base 1. The germline V gene encodes CDR1 SGHVS and CDR2 FQNEAQ. V is pared back by 1 base and J by 4 bases, with 10 bases lying between the germline termini.